Below, 21 T cell receptor beta chains from the same sample are listed, as sequenced in a study of T cell responses to AZD1222 COVID-19 vaccine. Sequencing used immunoSEQ multiplex PCR; TCRdb keeps in-frame clones, though not all of them. Found here are about 30,000 clones, about 93% of them singletons; the top ten hold roughly 7.3%. The material sequenced was peripheral blood, taken on day 0 of AZD1222 vaccination. These receptors originate from an adult in good health.

The rearrangement uses TRBV9 and TRBJ2-7; unclear D gene. The ends were cut back, 0 bases at V and 3 bases at J, with 10 bases in the middle. Germline CDR1 SGDLS, CDR2 YYNGEE. The CDR3 has 14 amino acids. The CDR3 DNA reads as TGTGCCAGCAGCGTAGGAATAGAGTTCTACGAGCAGTACTTC. Translated, it gives CASSVGIEFYEQYF.

J is TRBJ1-1 and V is TRBV5-5, with D unresolved. Trimming removed 2 bases at V and 5 bases at J, with 10 bases between. The CDR3 is 13 residues long. Looked up from germline, CDR1 is SGHKS and CDR2 is YYEKEE (reference sequence). CDR3 DNA: TGTGCCAGCAGCTTCCCTGCCCTTACTGAAGCTTTCTTT. This gives the protein CASSFPALTEAFF.

V and J are TRBV30 and TRBJ1-2; no firm D call. The CDR3 covers 12 residues. The germline V and J ends were trimmed by 3 bases and 4 bases, with 9 bases remaining between them. Looked up from germline, CDR1 is GTSNPN and CDR2 is SVGIG (reference sequence). This CDR3 reads CAWRSRIYGYTF. CDR3 DNA sequence: TGTGCCTGGAGGTCACGTATCTATGGCTACACCTTC.

This chain links TRBV10-3 with TRBJ2-7; the match to TRBD2 covers 14 bases. Germline V gene data show CDR1 as ENHRY and CDR2 as SYGVKD. V gave up 4 bases and J gave up 2 bases; unmatched junction bases: 4. The length of the CDR3 is 16 residues. DNA of the CDR3: TGTGCCATCAGTGGGGGACTAGCGGGAGACCCCTACGAGCAGTACTTC. As protein: CAISGGLAGDPYEQYF.

The V and J genes are TRBV7-6 and TRBJ2-2, with TRBD2 identical over 10 bases. The J segment lost 2 bases and the V segment lost 1 base, leaving 13 bases of the junction unmatched. The CDR3 consists of 20 residues. From germline, CDR1 is SGHVS and CDR2 FNYEAQ. The CDR3 nucleotides are TGTGCCAGCAGCTTAGACGAGTGGAGGGGGACTAGCGAAAACACCGGGGAGCTGTTTTTT. It specifies CASSLDEWRGTSENTGELFF. The variable domain in full, completed from reference TRBV7-6 and TRBJ2-2, reads GAGVSQSPRYKVTKRGQDVALRCDPISGHVSLYWYRQALGQGPEFLTYFNYEAQQDKSGLPNDRFSAERPEGSISTLTIQRTEQRDSAMYRCASSLDEWRGTSENTGELFFGEGSRLTVL.

Turning to this clone: An end of the junction differs from the germline gene, which may be a read error. The CDR3 loop is CASSPRGPGLIF. Written as DNA, the CDR3 is TGCGCCAGCAGCCCTCGTGGACCGGGACTTATCTTT. The J gene is TRBJ1-4, the V gene TRBV4-1, with D perhaps matching TRBD1 (5 bases). CDR3 size: 12 residues. The germline gives CDR1 MGHRA, CDR2 YSYEKL.

J is TRBJ2-5 and V is TRBV5-1; no clear D gene. The V end lost 0 bases, the J end lost 2 bases, and 5 bases lay between the germline ends. This CDR3 has 13 amino acids. Germline CDR1 and CDR2: SGHRS and YFSETQ. The CDR3 nucleotides are TGCGCCAGCAGCTTGGCGCAACAAGAGACCCAGTACTTC. Translation gives CASSLAQQETQYF.

V and J are TRBV19 and TRBJ2-3; TRBD2 agrees at 16 bases. Trimming at V came to 4 bases and at J to 9 bases, leaving 13 bases not matched to a gene. Germline CDR1 and CDR2: LNHDA and SQIVND (reference sequence). This CDR3 comprises 18 residues. CDR3 sequence reads: CASSTTFGTSGGAGTQYF. The CDR3 DNA reads TGTGCCAGTAGTACCACCTTCGGGACTAGCGGGGGGGCAGGCACGCAGTATTTT.

This clone was seen only once. The chain couples TRBV6-4 to TRBJ1-5; D remains ambiguous. With 6 bases removed from V and 6 bases from J, the gap between germline ends came to 15 bases. Germline CDR1 and CDR2: MRHNA and SNTAGT. The CDR3 length is 14 residues. CDR3 sequence (DNA): TGTGCCAGCAGCCCGGACGGGGAGGGTCAGCCCCAGCATTTT. This codes for CASSPDGEGQPQHF.

V and J are TRBV7-8 and TRBJ2-4; 8 bases are a match to TRBD2. CDR3 length: 17 residues. Germline trimming cut 5 bases from V and 3 bases from J; bases unmatched to any gene: 12. Germline CDR1 reads SGHVS; CDR2 reads FQNEAQ. CDR3 DNA: TGTGCCAGCAGCCTAAGGCCAGCGGGAGTGGACAAAAACATTCAGTACTTC. Translation: CASSLRPAGVDKNIQYF.

The J gene is TRBJ2-1, the V gene TRBV7-9, with TRBD1 matching 7 bases. Germline V gene data show CDR1 as SEHNR and CDR2 as FQNEAQ (reference sequence). After removal of 6 bases from V and 9 bases from J, the junction contained 14 bases not matched to a gene. The CDR3 extends over 15 amino acids. This chain's CDR3 is CASSPSGTHRGEQFF. Written as DNA, the CDR3 is TGTGCCAGCAGTCCATCCGGGACCCACAGGGGTGAGCAGTTCTTC.

The chain joins TRBV3-1 (or the pseudogene TRBV3-2) to TRBJ2-2, with 7 bases identical to TRBD2. The ends lost 4 bases at V and 1 base at J; junction bases unmatched: 6. The CDR3 consists of 16 residues. The germline gives CDR1 LGHDT, CDR2 YNNKEL (reference sequence). CDR3 loop: CASSPTQRGNTGELFF. The CDR3 DNA is TGTGCCAGCAGCCCTACACAGCGGGGGAACACCGGGGAGCTGTTTTTT.

The J gene is TRBJ2-3, the V gene TRBV11-3; 12 nucleotides agree with TRBD2. Trimming at V came to 1 base and at J to 0 bases, leaving 2 bases not matched to a gene. This CDR3 is 17 amino acids long. Per the germline V gene, CDR1 is SGHNT and CDR2 is YENEEA. DNA of the CDR3: TGTGCCAGCAGCTTAGGCGGACTAGCGGGGAGCACAGATACGCAGTATTTT. Its protein is CASSLGGLAGSTDTQYF.

The V and J genes are TRBV29-1 and TRBJ2-1; weak D call: TRBD2 (6 bases). Per germline, CDR1 SQVTM and CDR2 ANQGSEA. V was clipped by 7 bases and J by 1 base, with 14 bases between them. CDR3 length equals 14 residues. As DNA, the CDR3 is TGCAGCGACCGCGAGCGGGCTTCCTACAATGAGCAGTTCTTC. Translating gives CSDRERASYNEQFF.

The rearrangement links TRBV6-4 to TRBJ2-1; TRBD1 might be the D (6 bases). In germline, CDR1 is MRHNA, CDR2 SNTAGT. The CDR3 totals 13 residues. V was clipped by 5 bases and J by 4 bases, with 9 bases between them. In DNA, the CDR3 is TGTGCCAGCAGTCCGGACAGTTACAATGAGCAGTTCTTC. Translation: CASSPDSYNEQFF.

The chain links TRBV2 to TRBJ2-6, with 7 bases that match TRBD2. The CDR3 runs 15 residues. From germline, CDR1 is SNHLY and CDR2 FYNNEI. V lost 4 bases to trimming and J lost 2 bases; unmatched junction nucleotides: 2. The CDR3 nucleotides are TGTGCCAGCAGTGGGGGAGGGACTGGGGCCAACGTCCTGACTTTC. It yields the protein CASSGGGTGANVLTF.

V gene TRBV2 combines with J gene TRBJ1-5; D remains ambiguous. Germline-derived CDR1 and CDR2 are SNHLY and FYNNEI. The CDR3 has 14 residues. With 8 bases removed from V and 2 bases from J, the gap between germline ends came to 13 bases. The CDR3 reads CASGPGLGNQPQHF. The CDR3 DNA reads TGTGCCAGCGGCCCAGGATTAGGCAATCAGCCCCAGCATTTT.

V and J are TRBV10-3 and TRBJ1-1, with D possibly matching TRBD1 (6 bases). There are 14 residues in the CDR3. Trimming left V 6 bases short and J 1 base short, with 12 bases between. The germline CDR1 and CDR2 sequences are ENHRY and SYGVKD. CDR3 in DNA: TGTGCCATCAGGGGTACAGGGCCGAACACTGAAGCTTTCTTT. It codes for CAIRGTGPNTEAFF.

The V gene is TRBV6-2 or TRBV6-3, the J gene TRBJ2-7; D remains ambiguous. The CDR3 is made up of 13 amino acids. V shed 5 bases and J shed 1 base, with 9 bases lying between them. The V gene's germline CDR1 is MNHEY and CDR2 SVGEGT. CDR3 sequence: CASSLQISYEQYF. The CDR3 DNA sequence: TGTGCCAGCAGTCTTCAGATTTCCTACGAGCAGTACTTC.

This clone was seen a few times. The gene calls are TRBV24-1 and TRBJ1-2, with TRBD1 as a possible D gene (6 bases). The CDR3 spans 14 residues. V was shortened by 4 bases and J by 6 bases, with 14 bases between the two germline ends. Germline lookup yields CDR1 KGHDR and CDR2 SFDVKD. CDR3 sequence: CATSEPGALNGYTF. The CDR3 coding sequence is TGTGCCACCAGTGAGCCGGGGGCGTTGAATGGCTACACCTTC.

A few counts support this clone. The CDR3 reads CASRPLDSQYYEQYF. CDR3 in DNA: TGTGCCAGTAGACCTCTGGACAGTCAATACTACGAGCAGTACTTC. This sequence joins TRBV19 and TRBJ2-7; a possible D gene is TRBD1 (6 bases). Trimming stripped 6 bases from V and 3 bases from J, with 18 bases between. CDR3 length: 15 residues. CDR1 and CDR2 from the germline V gene are LNHDA and SQIVND (reference sequence).